This T cell receptor beta chain was recovered during a study of shared clonotypes between healthy human individuals. Study as a whole: Donors had three CD4 naive, three CD4 memory, two CD8 naive and one CD8 memory plate apiece.

J gave up 7 bases and V 1 base, and 4 bases lay outside the gene matches. Germline CDR1 reads SNHLY; CDR2 reads FYNNEI. The CDR3 runs to 15 residues. Only in-frame clones appear in the TCRdb table, and some are missing; sequencing was by immunoSEQ multiplex PCR. Here the sample spans 1,400,000 or so clones, around 98.5% being singletons. The sequence was collected from a man aged 25-40 years in good health. Sample: naive CD4+ T cells sorted from blood. Subset meaning: CD45RA+ positively selected. The chain has TRBV2 and TRBJ2-1; 10 bases match TRBD2. The CDR3 sequence: CASSEEGLAPNEQFF. In nucleotides, the CDR3 is TGTGCCAGCAGTGAAGAGGGACTAGCGCCGAATGAGCAGTTCTTC.